These T cell receptor beta chains were read from a single sample in a study of neurological immune-mediated disorders. TCRdb ran MiXCR on the 5' RACE reads and lists one entry per CDR3 protein. The table has tens of thousands of distinct CDR3 sequences, 10% to 15% seen once. Sequences were obtained from PBMCs. These receptors came from a woman aged 40 to 55 in good health. Each CDR3 is given with its conserved first and last residue. A D gene is named only where the DNA matches it firmly. Size tells how often a clone was seen (once, few, many) or the class of an expanded clone, and some rows leave it out.

CDR3 length | clone size | J gene | D gene | V gene | CDR3 protein | CDR3 DNA
15 | many | TRBJ1-1 | - | TRBV27 | CASSISGQPNTEAFF | TGTGCCAGCAGTATATCAGGACAGCCGAACACTGAAGCTTTCTTT
14 | once | TRBJ1-2 | - | TRBV6-5 | CASSPDNGGRGYTF | TGTGCCAGCAGCCCCGATAACGGGGGTCGAGGCTACACCTTC
11 | many | TRBJ2-3 | - | TRBV3-1 | CGGPRTDTQYF | TGTGGGGGTCCACGGACAGATACGCAGTATTTT
14 | - | TRBJ2-2 | - | TRBV7-3 | CASSSHRDTGELFF | TGTGCCAGCAGCTCCCACAGGGACACCGGGGAGCTGTTTTTT
16 | many | TRBJ2-1 | TRBD2 | TRBV4-3 | CASSQDPGGVYNEQFF | TGCGCCAGCAGCCAAGATCCGGGAGGGGTCTACAATGAGCAGTTCTTC
15 | many | TRBJ1-2 | - | TRBV6-5 | CASSSSMTASYGYTF | TGTGCCAGCAGTTCCTCTATGACGGCATCCTATGGCTACACCTTC
18 | - | TRBJ1-6 | TRBD1 | TRBV7-2 | CASSRDRDPSSYNSPLHF | TGTGCCAGCAGCCGTGACAGGGATCCGAGCTCCTATAATTCACCCCTCCACTTT
10 | many | TRBJ2-5 | - | TRBV20-1 | CSASKETQYF | TGCAGTGCTAGTAAAGAGACCCAGTACTTC
17 | many | TRBJ2-7 | - | TRBV3-1 | CASSQVIKRGPSYEQYF | TGTGCCAGCAGCCAAGTAATCAAGAGGGGTCCGTCCTACGAGCAGTACTTC
15 | many | TRBJ2-7 | TRBD1 | TRBV6-6 | CASSYSGQGPYEQYF | TGTGCCAGCAGTTACTCGGGACAGGGGCCTTACGAGCAGTACTTC
13 | many | TRBJ2-5 | TRBD2 | TRBV20-1 | CSASGGGHETQYF | TGCAGTGCTAGCGGGGGGGGCCACGAGACCCAGTACTTC
18 | many | TRBJ1-1 | TRBD1 | TRBV14 | CASSQVAFETGGLTEAFF | TGTGCCAGCAGCCAAGTAGCCTTCGAGACAGGGGGCTTGACTGAAGCTTTCTTT
13 | - | TRBJ2-7 | TRBD1 | TRBV20-1 | CSATSTGGYEQYF | TGCAGTGCTACCTCTACAGGGGGCTACGAGCAGTACTTC
14 | many | TRBJ1-1 | - | TRBV5-1 | CASSLVSVNTEAFF | TGCGCCAGCAGCTTGGTTTCGGTGAACACTGAAGCTTTCTTT
16 | medium-sized | TRBJ2-2 | - | TRBV6-5 | CASSYTTPRRTGELFF | TGTGCCAGCAGTTACACAACCCCCCGGAGAACCGGGGAGCTGTTTTTT
15 | many | TRBJ1-3 | - | TRBV29-1 | CSVIPGLHSGNTIYF | TGCAGCGTTATCCCGGGACTGCACTCTGGAAACACCATATATTTT
18 | many | TRBJ2-3 | TRBD2 | TRBV5-5 | CASSLYIGTSRRTDTQYF | TGTGCCAGCAGCTTGTATATCGGGACTAGCCGACGCACAGATACGCAGTATTTT
14 | few | TRBJ1-4 | - | TRBV20-1 | CSARTVTTNEKLFF | TGCAGTGCTAGAACGGTGACAACTAATGAAAAACTGTTTTTT
14 | many | TRBJ1-6 | - | TRBV3-1 | CASSQDGRDSPLHF | TGTGCCAGCAGCCAAGATGGTCGAGATTCACCCCTCCACTTT
16 | many | TRBJ1-6 | - | TRBV20-1 | CSARGPAQGFSSPLHF | TGCAGTGCTAGAGGCCCCGCGCAGGGATTTAGTTCACCCCTCCACTTT
14 | many | TRBJ2-7 | - | TRBV4-3 | CASSLTVTGPEQYF | TGCGCCAGCAGCCTCACCGTGACGGGCCCTGAGCAGTACTTC
11 | many | TRBJ2-5 | - | TRBV24-1 | CATSVAETQYF | TGTGCCACCAGCGTCGCGGAGACCCAGTACTTC
13 | few | TRBJ1-5 | - | TRBV30 | CAWSVLSNQPQHF | TGTGCCTGGAGTGTACTCAGCAATCAGCCCCAGCATTTT
14 | - | TRBJ2-3 | TRBD1 | TRBV20-1 | CSAGDRGRIDTQYF | TGTAGTGCGGGGGACAGGGGGCGTATTGATACGCAGTATTTT
16 | once | TRBJ2-7 | TRBD1 | TRBV11-2 | CASSSIGQGGIYEQYF | TGTGCCAGCAGCTCAATAGGACAGGGGGGGATCTACGAGCAGTACTTC
17 | many | TRBJ2-7 | - | TRBV15 | CATSRSQGGLASYEQYF | TGTGCCACCAGCAGATCACAGGGCGGACTCGCCTCCTACGAGCAGTACTTC
14 | many | TRBJ2-7 | - | TRBV5-1 | CASSLPGATYEQYF | TGCGCCAGCAGCTTGCCGGGAGCTACCTACGAGCAGTACTTC
16 | many | TRBJ2-5 | TRBD2 | TRBV20-1 | CSARGLGGGALETQYF | TGCAGTGCTAGAGGCCTGGGCGGGGGGGCCTTGGAGACCCAGTACTTC
14 | many | TRBJ2-7 | - | TRBV20-1 | CSARAPGKYYEQYF | TGCAGTGCTAGAGCCCCAGGGAAGTACTACGAGCAGTACTTC
14 | many | TRBJ1-5 | TRBD1 | TRBV9 | CASSEGANNQPQHF | TGTGCCAGCAGCGAGGGGGCCAACAATCAGCCCCAGCATTTT
15 | many | TRBJ1-5 | TRBD1 | TRBV19 | CASSTGQGDDRPQHF | TGTGCCAGTAGTACTGGACAGGGGGATGATAGGCCCCAGCATTTT
15 | many | TRBJ1-2 | TRBD1 | TRBV12-5 | CASGLVTGALHGYTF | TGTGCTAGTGGTTTGGTCACAGGGGCCCTCCATGGCTACACCTTC
15 | many | TRBJ1-2 | - | TRBV5-1 | CASSLEYGTIYGYTF | TGCGCCAGCAGCTTGGAGTACGGCACCATCTATGGCTACACCTTC
13 | many | TRBJ2-7 | TRBD1 | TRBV5-5 | CASSLVGQGRVYF | TGTGCCAGCAGCTTGGTCGGACAGGGACGGGTGTACTTC
14 | many | TRBJ1-1 | TRBD1 | TRBV5-1 | CASRSTGGGTEAFF | TGCGCCAGCAGGTCGACAGGGGGTGGCACTGAAGCTTTCTTT
15 | many | TRBJ2-7 | TRBD2 | TRBV6-1 | CASSGPLAGSYEQYF | TGTGCCAGCAGTGGCCCACTAGCGGGAAGCTACGAGCAGTACTTC
13 | medium-sized | TRBJ2-3 | TRBD2 | TRBV20-1 | CSAREAAGYTQYF | TGCAGTGCTAGAGAGGCAGCGGGGTATACGCAGTATTTT
16 | many | TRBJ2-6 | - | TRBV12-3/TRBV12-4 | CASSLQANSGANVLTF | TGTGCCAGCAGTTTACAAGCCAACTCTGGGGCCAACGTCCTGACTTTC
16 | - | TRBJ2-7 | - | TRBV7-2 | CASSFPGADSSYEQYF | TGTGCCAGCAGCTTTCCTGGGGCGGACTCTTCCTACGAGCAGTACTTC
17 | many | TRBJ1-1 | - | TRBV18 | CASSPTGPGLSAMGAFF | TGTGCCAGCTCACCGACCGGCCCAGGCTTGAGTGCTATGGGCGCTTTCTTT
15 | once | TRBJ2-1 | - | TRBV9 | CASSVGPGPGVAQFF | TGTGCCAGCAGCGTAGGGCCGGGACCCGGGGTCGCGCAGTTCTTC
16 | - | TRBJ2-7 | - | TRBV20-1 | CSARDTMGGRHYEQYF | TGCAGTGCTAGAGACACTATGGGCGGGCGCCACTACGAGCAGTACTTC
12 | many | TRBJ1-1 | - | TRBV5-1 | CASSMTGPGAFF | TGCGCCAGCAGCATGACCGGGCCCGGGGCTTTCTTT
13 | many | TRBJ2-7 | TRBD1 | TRBV25-1 | CASRGTGVYEQYF | TGTGCCAGCAGAGGGACAGGAGTCTACGAGCAGTACTTC
18 | medium-sized | TRBJ1-1 | TRBD1 | TRBV5-1 | CASSLYGQGAGMNTEAFF | TGCGCCAGCAGCTTGTACGGCCAGGGGGCTGGGATGAACACTGAAGCTTTCTTT
15 | medium-sized | TRBJ2-1 | - | TRBV20-1 | CSARDLGSTYNEQFF | TGCAGTGCTAGAGATCTGGGGTCTACCTACAATGAGCAGTTCTTC
16 | - | TRBJ2-7 | TRBD2 | TRBV9 | CVSSPGTSGRFYEQYF | TGTGTCAGCAGCCCGGGGACTAGCGGGAGGTTCTACGAGCAGTACTTC